This T cell receptor (beta chain) was recovered during a study of blood T cell repertoires in COVID-19. About the research overall: Researchers got acute and convalescent COVID-19 samples from the United States, Italy and Spain. Sources were T cells, B-cell-depleted T cells, or PBMCs; the material itself was cDNA or gDNA.

The germline V and J ends were trimmed by 2 bases and 3 bases, with 16 bases remaining between them. Germline V gene sequence: CDR1 SEHNR, CDR2 FQNEAQ (reference sequence). This CDR3 has 16 residues. Authors' analysis steps: From reference gene primer amplification, estimates of nucleated cell counts were derived. Sequencing used immunoSEQ multiplex PCR; TCRdb keeps in-frame clones, though not all of them. Clonal size and the V and J genes are those of that table, whereas D and trimming came from the DNA. Of roughly 280,000 clones in the sample, approximately 83% are singletons; the top ten hold approximately 11%.

The chain is built from TRBV7-9 and TRBJ1-1; possible D gene TRBD1, 6 bases. Sequenced input: peripheral blood. The clonotype was recovered from a woman aged 70-85 years with acute or convalescent COVID-19. The CDR3 nucleotides read TGTGCCAGCAGCTTACAGACTACAGGGCTTGACACTGAAGCTTTCTTT. This encodes CASSLQTTGLDTEAFF.